This T cell receptor beta chain derives from a study of response to subunit inactivated influenza vaccine. Notes on the study in general: The authors proposed limited new T cell recruitment per seasonal influenza vaccination.

TCRdb independently ran MiXCR on the RT-PCR reads; one entry per CDR3 protein. The sample records about 240,000 distinct CDR3 sequences, about 12% being singletons. For this clonotype: Its matching antigen is unknown.

Trimming left V 1 base short and J 5 bases short, with 6 bases between. Per the germline V gene, CDR1 is DFQATT and CDR2 is SNEGSKA (reference sequence). The CDR3 runs 12 residues. The starting material was non-naive T cells sorted from PBMCs, obtained roughly 2 weeks before vaccination. The clonotype was recovered from a man aged 45-60 years who received an inactivated influenza vaccine. The rearrangement links TRBV20-1 to TRBJ1-5; D call uncertain. The CDR3 DNA sequence: TGCAGTGCTAGAGGGGAGTATCAGCCCCAGCATTTT. It specifies CSARGEYQPQHF.